The rows below give T cell receptor beta chains drawn from one sample of a study of CD8 T cells in Susac syndrome. One entry per CDR3 protein results from TCRdb running MiXCR on the immunoSEQ multiplex PCR reads. The sample carries roughly 150,000 distinct CDR3 sequences, roughly 94% recorded once. What was sequenced was CD8+ T cells from PBMCs. Source of these receptors: a human donor with Susac syndrome. CDR3s leave out the opening cysteine and the closing phenylalanine or tryptophan. The size of a clone is reported for some rows only, either as once, few or many, or as a class for expanded clones.

>TRBV20-1|TRBJ1-2|-
SAPGVVGYT
>TRBV30|TRBJ2-2|-
AWSPRWEKPTGELF
>TRBV2|TRBJ1-2|-
ASSPGTGYGYT
>TRBV5-1|TRBJ2-5|-
ASSSLWGEIQETQY
>TRBV12-3/TRBV12-4|TRBJ2-1|-
ASSFSSGGHNEQF
>TRBV11-2|TRBJ1-1|-
ASSLGAGPLTEAF
>TRBV6-5|TRBJ1-5|few
ASSQSPNQPQH
>TRBV6-2/TRBV6-3|TRBJ2-5|-
ASSSPMGSQY
>TRBV4-1|TRBJ2-7|-
ASSQEGPGPLDEQY
>TRBV7-3|TRBJ2-1|-
ASSLLAASTNEQF
>TRBV11-3|TRBJ2-3|-
ASSFRTSGFTDTQY
>TRBV10-3|TRBJ1-5|once
AISEPDRGNNQPQH
>TRBV5-1|TRBJ2-7|-
ASSLAAVWGQGTYEQY
>TRBV4-1|TRBJ2-3|-
ASSQAGVGDTQY
>TRBV27|TRBJ2-1|-
ASSLSAGASYNEQF
>TRBV5-4|TRBJ2-7|-
ASSSGSTTYEQY
>TRBV27|TRBJ2-2|-
ASRLRTGELF
>TRBV27|TRBJ2-3|-
ASSPTLRDKFTDTQY
>TRBV20-1|TRBJ2-1|-
SARGGRSVEQF
>TRBV10-3|TRBJ2-5|-
AISDGPRETQY
>TRBV13|TRBJ2-7|-
ASSFGAYYEQY
>TRBV12-3/TRBV12-4|TRBJ2-7|-
ASSKGLAGLGEEQY